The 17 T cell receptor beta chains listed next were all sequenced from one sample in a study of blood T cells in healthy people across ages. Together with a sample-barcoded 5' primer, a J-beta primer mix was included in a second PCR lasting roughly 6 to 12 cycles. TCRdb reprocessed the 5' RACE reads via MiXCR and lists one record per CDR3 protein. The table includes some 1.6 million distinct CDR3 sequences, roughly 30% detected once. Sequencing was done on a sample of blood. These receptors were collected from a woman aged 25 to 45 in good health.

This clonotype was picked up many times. CDR3 DNA: TGCAGCGTTGTATTCCGAGACAGGGCGTACTTC. This gives the protein CSVVFRDRAYF. The chain is built from TRBV29-1 and TRBJ2-7; TRBD1 matches 7 bases. Germline loops: CDR1 SQVTM, CDR2 ANQGSEA. This CDR3 comprises 11 residues. J gave up 12 bases and V 4 bases, and 9 bases lay outside the gene matches.

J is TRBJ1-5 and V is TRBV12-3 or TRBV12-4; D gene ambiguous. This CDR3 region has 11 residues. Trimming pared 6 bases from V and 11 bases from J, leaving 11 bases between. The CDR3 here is CASSRGGAQHF. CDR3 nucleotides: TGTGCCAGCAGCCGAGGTGGGGCCCAGCATTTT.

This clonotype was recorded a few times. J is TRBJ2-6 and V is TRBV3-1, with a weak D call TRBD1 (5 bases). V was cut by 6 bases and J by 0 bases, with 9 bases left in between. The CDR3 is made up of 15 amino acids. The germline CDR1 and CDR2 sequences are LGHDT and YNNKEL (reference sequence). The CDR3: CASSQGFSGANVLTF. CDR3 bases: TGTGCCAGCAGTCAGGGTTTCTCTGGGGCCAACGTCCTGACTTTC. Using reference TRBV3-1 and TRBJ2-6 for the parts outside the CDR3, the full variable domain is DTAVSQTPKYLVTQMGNDKSIKCEQNLGHDTMYWYKQDSKKFLKIMFSYNNKELIINETVPNRFSPKSPDKAHLNLHINSLELGDSAVYFCASSQGFSGANVLTFGAGSRLTVL.

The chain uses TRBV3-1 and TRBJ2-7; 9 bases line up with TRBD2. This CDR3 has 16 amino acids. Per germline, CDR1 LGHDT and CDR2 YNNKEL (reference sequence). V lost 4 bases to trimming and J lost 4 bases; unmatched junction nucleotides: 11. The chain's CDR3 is CASSPKPGLAVYEQYF. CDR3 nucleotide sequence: TGTGCCAGCAGCCCCAAGCCGGGACTAGCTGTTTACGAGCAGTACTTC.

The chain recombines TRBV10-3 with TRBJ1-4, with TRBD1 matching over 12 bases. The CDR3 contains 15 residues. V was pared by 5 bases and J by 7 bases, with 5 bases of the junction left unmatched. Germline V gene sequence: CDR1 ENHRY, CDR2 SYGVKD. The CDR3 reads CAISSGQGASEKLFF. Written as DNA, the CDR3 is TGTGCCATCAGTTCGGGACAGGGGGCGAGTGAAAAACTGTTTTTT.

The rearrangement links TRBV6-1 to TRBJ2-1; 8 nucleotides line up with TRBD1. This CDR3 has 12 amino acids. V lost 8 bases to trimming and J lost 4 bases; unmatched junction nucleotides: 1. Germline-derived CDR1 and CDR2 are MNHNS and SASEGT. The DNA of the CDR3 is TGTGCCAGCTGGACAGGGTACAATGAGCAGTTCTTC. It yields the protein CASWTGYNEQFF.

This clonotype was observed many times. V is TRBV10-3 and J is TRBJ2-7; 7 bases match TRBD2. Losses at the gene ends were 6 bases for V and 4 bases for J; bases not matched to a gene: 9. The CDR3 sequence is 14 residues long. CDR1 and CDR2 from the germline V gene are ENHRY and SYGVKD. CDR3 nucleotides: TGTGCCATCAGGGCGACTGGGGGGGGGTACGAGCAGTACTTC. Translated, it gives CAIRATGGGYEQYF.

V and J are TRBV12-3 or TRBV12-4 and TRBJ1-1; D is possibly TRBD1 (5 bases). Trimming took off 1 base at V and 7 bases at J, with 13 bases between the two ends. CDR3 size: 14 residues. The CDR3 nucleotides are TGTGCCAGCAGTTTAGTCTCAGGGCGGGGTGAAGCTTTCTTT. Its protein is CASSLVSGRGEAFF.

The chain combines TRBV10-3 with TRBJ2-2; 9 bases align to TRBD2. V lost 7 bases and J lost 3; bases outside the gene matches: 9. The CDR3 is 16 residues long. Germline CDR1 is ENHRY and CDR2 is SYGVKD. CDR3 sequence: CAIKGLAGVDTGELFF. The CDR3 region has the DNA TGTGCCATCAAGGGACTAGCCGGAGTTGACACCGGGGAGCTGTTTTTT.

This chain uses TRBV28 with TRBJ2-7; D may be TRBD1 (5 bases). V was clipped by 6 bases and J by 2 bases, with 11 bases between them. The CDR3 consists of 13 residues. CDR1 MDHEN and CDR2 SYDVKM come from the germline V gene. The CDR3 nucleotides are TGTGCCAGCAGACAGGTCTCTGCCTACGAGCAGTACTTC. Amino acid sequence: CASRQVSAYEQYF.

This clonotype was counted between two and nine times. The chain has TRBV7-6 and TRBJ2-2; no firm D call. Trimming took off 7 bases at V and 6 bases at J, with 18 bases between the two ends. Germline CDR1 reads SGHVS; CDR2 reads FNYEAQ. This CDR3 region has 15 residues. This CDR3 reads CASNSTEKSPGELFF. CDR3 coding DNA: TGTGCCAGCAACTCCACGGAGAAGTCCCCCGGGGAGCTGTTTTTT.

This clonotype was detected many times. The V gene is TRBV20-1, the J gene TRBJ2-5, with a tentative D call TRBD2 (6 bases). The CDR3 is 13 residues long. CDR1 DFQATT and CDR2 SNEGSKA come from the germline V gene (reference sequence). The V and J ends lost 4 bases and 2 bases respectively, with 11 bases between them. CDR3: CSANSGAQETQYF. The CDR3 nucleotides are TGCAGTGCTAATAGCGGAGCGCAAGAGACCCAGTACTTC.

CDR3 protein: CATSDLDTGGFGDTQYF. CDR3 in DNA: TGTGCCACCAGTGATTTGGACACAGGGGGCTTTGGAGATACGCAGTATTTT. The gene calls are TRBV24-1 and TRBJ2-3, with 9 nucleotides matching TRBD1. The CDR3 spans 17 residues. The germline gives CDR1 KGHDR, CDR2 SFDVKD. With 0 bases clipped from V and 5 bases from J, the junction kept 8 bases outside the gene matches.

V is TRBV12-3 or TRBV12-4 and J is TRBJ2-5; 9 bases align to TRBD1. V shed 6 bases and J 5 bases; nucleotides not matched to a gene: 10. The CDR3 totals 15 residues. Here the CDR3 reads CASSAGTGPGETQYF. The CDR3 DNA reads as TGTGCCAGCAGCGCAGGGACAGGGCCGGGGGAGACCCAGTACTTC.

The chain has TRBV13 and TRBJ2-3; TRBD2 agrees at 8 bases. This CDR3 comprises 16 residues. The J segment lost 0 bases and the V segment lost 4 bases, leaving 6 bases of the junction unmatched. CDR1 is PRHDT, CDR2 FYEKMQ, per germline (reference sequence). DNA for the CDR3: TGTGCCAGCAGCTACCGGGGGGGCCCTAGCACAGATACGCAGTATTTT. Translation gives CASSYRGGPSTDTQYF.

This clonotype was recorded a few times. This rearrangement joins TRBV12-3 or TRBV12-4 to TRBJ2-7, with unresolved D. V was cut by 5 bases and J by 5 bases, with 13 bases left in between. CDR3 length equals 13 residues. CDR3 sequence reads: CASSPPWAHEQYF. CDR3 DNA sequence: TGTGCCAGCAGTCCCCCATGGGCCCACGAGCAGTACTTC.

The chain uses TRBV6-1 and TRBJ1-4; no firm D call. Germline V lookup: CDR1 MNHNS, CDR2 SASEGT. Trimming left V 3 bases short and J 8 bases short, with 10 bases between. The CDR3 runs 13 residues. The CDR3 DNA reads TGTGCCAGCAGTGAGATGGGGTTAGAAAAACTGTTTTTT. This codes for CASSEMGLEKLFF.